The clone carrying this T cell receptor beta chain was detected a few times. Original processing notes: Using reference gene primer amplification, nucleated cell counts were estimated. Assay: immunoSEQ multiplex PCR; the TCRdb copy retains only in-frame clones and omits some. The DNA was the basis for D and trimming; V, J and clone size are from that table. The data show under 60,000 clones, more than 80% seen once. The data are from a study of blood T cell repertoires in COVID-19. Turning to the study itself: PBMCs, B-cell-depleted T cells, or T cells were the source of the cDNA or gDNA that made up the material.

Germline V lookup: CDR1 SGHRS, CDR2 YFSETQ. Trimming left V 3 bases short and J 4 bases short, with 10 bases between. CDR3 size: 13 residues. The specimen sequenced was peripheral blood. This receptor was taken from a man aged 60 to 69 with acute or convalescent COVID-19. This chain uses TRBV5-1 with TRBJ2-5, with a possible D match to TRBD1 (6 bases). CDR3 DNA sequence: TGCGCCAGCAGCTCCAGGGGCCCAGAGACCCAGTACTTC. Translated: CASSSRGPETQYF.